Included here is one T cell receptor beta chain sequence, with context. The CDR3 is 17 residues long. The V gene end was trimmed by 7 bases and the J gene end by 4 bases; junction bases not matched to a gene: 12. CDR1 and CDR2 (germline): PRHDT, FYEKMQ (reference sequence). Some clones are missing from TCRdb's copy, which holds only in-frame ones; the method was immunoSEQ multiplex PCR. The sample holds about 130,000 clones, 88% seen once. The sample belongs to a study of PD-1 blockade in mismatch repair-deficient tumors. The sequencing here drew on peripheral blood, taken approximately 72 weeks after starting pembrolizumab. The sequence derives from an adult with mismatch repair-deficient cancer. The chain carries TRBV13 and TRBJ2-5; 13 nucleotides agree with TRBD2. CDR3 sequence (DNA): TGTGCCAGCACCCCCCGAGGACTAGCGGGAGTTGGAGAGACCCAGTACTTC. Translation gives CASTPRGLAGVGETQYF.